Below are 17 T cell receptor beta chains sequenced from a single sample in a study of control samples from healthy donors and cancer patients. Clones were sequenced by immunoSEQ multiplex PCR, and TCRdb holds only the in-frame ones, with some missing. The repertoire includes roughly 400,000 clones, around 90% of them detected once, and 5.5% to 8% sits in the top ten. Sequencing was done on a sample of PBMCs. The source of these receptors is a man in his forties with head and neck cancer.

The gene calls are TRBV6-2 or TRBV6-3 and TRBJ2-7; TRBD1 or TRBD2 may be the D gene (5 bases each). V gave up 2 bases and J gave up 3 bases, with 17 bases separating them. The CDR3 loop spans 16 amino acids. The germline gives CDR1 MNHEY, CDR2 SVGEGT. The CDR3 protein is CASSYMYGAYDYEQYF. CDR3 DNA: TGTGCCAGCAGTTACATGTACGGGGCCTACGACTACGAGCAGTACTTC.

As DNA, the CDR3 is TGTGCCAGCAGCGCCGATTGGATCACAGGGGGCCCCTACGAGCAGTACTTC. Its translation is CASSADWITGGPYEQYF. This sequence joins TRBV9 and TRBJ2-7, with 9 bases matching TRBD1. There are 17 residues in the CDR3. The trim removed 3 bases at V and 2 bases at J, leaving 12 bases unmatched. Per the germline V gene, CDR1 is SGDLS and CDR2 is YYNGEE. The whole variable domain, remainder taken from reference TRBV9 and TRBJ2-7, is DSGVTQTPKHLITATGQRVTLRCSPRSGDLSVYWYQQSLDQGLQFLIQYYNGEERAKGNILERFSAQQFPDLHSELNLSSLELGDSALYFCASSADWITGGPYEQYFGPGTRLTVT.

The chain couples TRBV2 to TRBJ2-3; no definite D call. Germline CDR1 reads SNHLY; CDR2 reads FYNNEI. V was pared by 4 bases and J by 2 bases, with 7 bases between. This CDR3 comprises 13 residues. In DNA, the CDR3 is TGTGCCAGCAGTGTCACTTACACAGATACGCAGTATTTT. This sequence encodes CASSVTYTDTQYF.

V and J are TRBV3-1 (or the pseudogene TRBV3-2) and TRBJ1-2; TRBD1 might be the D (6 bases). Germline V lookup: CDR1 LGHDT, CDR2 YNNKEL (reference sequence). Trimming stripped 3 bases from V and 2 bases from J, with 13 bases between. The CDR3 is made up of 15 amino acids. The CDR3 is CASSQHRDTNYGYTF. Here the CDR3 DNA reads TGTGCCAGCAGCCAGCACAGGGACACGAACTATGGCTACACCTTC.

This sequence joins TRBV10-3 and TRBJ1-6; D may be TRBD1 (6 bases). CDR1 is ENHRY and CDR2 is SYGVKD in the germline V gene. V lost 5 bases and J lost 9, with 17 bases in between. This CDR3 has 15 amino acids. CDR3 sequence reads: CAISLTPGGGSPLHF. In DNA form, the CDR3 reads TGTGCCATCAGTTTGACTCCGGGGGGCGGTTCACCCCTCCACTTT.

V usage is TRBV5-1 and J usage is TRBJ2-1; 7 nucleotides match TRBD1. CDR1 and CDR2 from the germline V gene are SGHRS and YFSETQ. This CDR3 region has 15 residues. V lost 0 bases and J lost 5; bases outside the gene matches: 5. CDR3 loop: CASSLGGTANNEQFF. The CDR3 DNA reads TGCGCCAGCAGCTTGGGTGGGACAGCGAACAATGAGCAGTTCTTC.

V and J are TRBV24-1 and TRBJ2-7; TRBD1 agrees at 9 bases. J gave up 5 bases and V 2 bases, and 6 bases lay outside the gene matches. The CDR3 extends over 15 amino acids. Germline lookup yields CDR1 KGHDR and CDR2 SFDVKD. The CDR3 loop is CATSDSGTGSDEQYF. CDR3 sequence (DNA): TGTGCCACCAGTGATTCAGGGACAGGGAGCGACGAGCAGTACTTC.

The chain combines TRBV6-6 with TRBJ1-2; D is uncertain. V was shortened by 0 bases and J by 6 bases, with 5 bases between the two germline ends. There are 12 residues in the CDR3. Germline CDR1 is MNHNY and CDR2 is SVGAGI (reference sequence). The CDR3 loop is CASSYSNHGYTF. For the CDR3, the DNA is TGTGCCAGCAGTTACTCGAATCATGGCTACACCTTC.

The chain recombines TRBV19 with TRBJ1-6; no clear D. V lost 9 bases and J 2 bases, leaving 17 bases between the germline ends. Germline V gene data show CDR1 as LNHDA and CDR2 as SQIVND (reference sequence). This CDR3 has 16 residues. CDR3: CASVNNAGAYNSPLHF. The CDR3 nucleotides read TGTGCCAGCGTAAACAACGCCGGGGCCTATAATTCACCCCTCCACTTT. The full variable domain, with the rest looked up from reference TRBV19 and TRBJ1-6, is DGGITQSPKYLFRKEGQNVTLSCEQNLNHDAMYWYRQDPGQGLRLIYYSQIVNDFQKGDIAEGYSVSREKKESFPLTVTSAQKNPTAFYLCASVNNAGAYNSPLHFGNGTRLTVT.

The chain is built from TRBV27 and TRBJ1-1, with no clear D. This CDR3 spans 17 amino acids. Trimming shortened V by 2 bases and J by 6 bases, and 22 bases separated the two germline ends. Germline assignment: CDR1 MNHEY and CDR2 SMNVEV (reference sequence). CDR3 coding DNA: TGTGCCAGCAGTTTAAAATTTGGAAGTCAGCCCAGCTCTGAAGCTTTCTTT. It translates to CASSLKFGSQPSSEAFF.

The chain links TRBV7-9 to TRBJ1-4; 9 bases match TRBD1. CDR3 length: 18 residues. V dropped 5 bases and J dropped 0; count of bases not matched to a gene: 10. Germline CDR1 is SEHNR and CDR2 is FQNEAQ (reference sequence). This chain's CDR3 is CASSRRWDRDTTNEKLFF. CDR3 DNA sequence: TGTGCCAGCAGCCGCCGGTGGGACAGGGATACAACTAATGAAAAACTGTTTTTT.

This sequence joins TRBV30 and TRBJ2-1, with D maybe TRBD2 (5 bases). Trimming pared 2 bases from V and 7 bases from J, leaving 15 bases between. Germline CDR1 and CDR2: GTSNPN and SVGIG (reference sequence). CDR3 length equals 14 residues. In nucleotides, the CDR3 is TGTGCCTGGAGTCGTGGCGGGTTGAGGAATGAGCAGTTCTTC. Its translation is CAWSRGGLRNEQFF.

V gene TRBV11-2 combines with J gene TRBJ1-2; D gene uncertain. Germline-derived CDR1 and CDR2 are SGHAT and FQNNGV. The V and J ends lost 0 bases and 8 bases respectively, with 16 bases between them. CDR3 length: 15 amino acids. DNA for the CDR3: TGTGCCAGCAGCTTAGATGTAGGGCCAACGCGGGGCTACACCTTC. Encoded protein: CASSLDVGPTRGYTF.

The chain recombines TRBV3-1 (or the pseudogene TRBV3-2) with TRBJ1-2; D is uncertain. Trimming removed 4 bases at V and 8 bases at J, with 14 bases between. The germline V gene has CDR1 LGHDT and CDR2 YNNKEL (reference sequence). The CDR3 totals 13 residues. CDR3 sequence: CASSLSGSRGYTF. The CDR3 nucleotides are TGTGCCAGCAGCCTCTCCGGGAGCCGGGGCTACACCTTC.

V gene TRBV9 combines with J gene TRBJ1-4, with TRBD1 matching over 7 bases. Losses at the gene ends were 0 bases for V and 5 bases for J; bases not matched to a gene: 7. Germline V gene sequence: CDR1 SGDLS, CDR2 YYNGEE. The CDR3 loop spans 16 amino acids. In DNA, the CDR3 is TGTGCCAGCAGCGTAGAGGCCGGGACAGTGAATGAAAAACTGTTTTTT. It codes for CASSVEAGTVNEKLFF.

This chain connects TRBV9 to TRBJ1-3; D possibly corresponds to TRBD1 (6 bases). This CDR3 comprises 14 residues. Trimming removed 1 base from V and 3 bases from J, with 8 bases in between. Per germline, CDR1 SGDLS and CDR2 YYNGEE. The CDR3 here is CASSVRTDGNTIYF. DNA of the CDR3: TGTGCCAGCAGCGTAAGGACAGATGGAAACACCATATATTTT.

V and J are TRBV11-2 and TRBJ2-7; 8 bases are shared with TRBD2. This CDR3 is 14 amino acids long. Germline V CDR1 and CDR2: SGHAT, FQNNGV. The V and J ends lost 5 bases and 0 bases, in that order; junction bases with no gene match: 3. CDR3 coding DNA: TGTGCCAGCAGCCAGCGGGGGAGCTCCTACGAGCAGTACTTC. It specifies CASSQRGSSYEQYF.